This T cell receptor (beta chain) was sequenced for a study of T cells in Graves' hyperthyroidism and ophthalmopathy. Study-wide background: Before treatment of any kind, peripheral blood was taken at initial diagnosis. Broader study findings: Most thyroid clonotypes expanded above 0.001 appeared in blood too.

This clonotype showed up just a few times. The target antigen is unknown. Researchers barred patients who had uncontrolled infection, other autoimmune disease, pregnancy or lactation. PBMCs stemmed from less than 13 ml fresh peripheral blood. Authors of the study amplified TCR beta CDR3 regions from RNA transcripts. First-round RT-PCR of the TCR CDR3 relied on the HTBI primer set. TCRdb used MiXCR to reprocess the multiplex PCR reads, holding one entry per CDR3 protein. The sample holds hundreds of thousands of distinct CDR3 sequences, roughly 40% seen once. There are 14 residues in the CDR3. The V gene's germline CDR1 is SNHLY and CDR2 FYNNEI. Trimming stripped 5 bases from V and 7 bases from J, with 12 bases between.

This clonotype was obtained from a man younger than 35 with Graves' hyperthyroidism. The chain has TRBV2 and TRBJ1-6, with D perhaps matching TRBD1 (5 bases). Sample: blood. The CDR3, as DNA: TGTGCCAGCAGTTACGAGGGGCCGAATTCACCCCTCCACTTT. Translation: CASSYEGPNSPLHF.